Detailed here is one T cell receptor (beta chain). Its antigen is still unknown. V was pared by 4 bases and J by 0 bases, with 15 bases between. In germline, CDR1 is MNHEY, CDR2 SMNVEV (reference sequence). The CDR3 runs 16 residues. The sample comes from a study of shared clonotypes between healthy human individuals. At the level of the study: CD4 naive cells filled three plates per donor, CD4 memory three, CD8 naive two and CD8 memory one. Whole-study findings and limits: Non-shared clonotypes had lower generation probabilities than clonotypes shared by all four sorted-subset donors.

Deep-level settings were used for running the assay. The repertoire was sequenced with immunoSEQ multiplex PCR; TCRdb's copy has only in-frame clones and lacks some. The sample has more than 2,000,000 clones; approximately 95% are singletons. The receptor's source is a man in his late teens or twenties in good health. Some clones in this sample may be carry-over from other donors' samples. Sequenced input: naive CD4+ T cells from PBMCs. Subset reported: CD45RA+ positively selected. V and J are TRBV27 and TRBJ1-2, with D perhaps matching TRBD1 (6 bases). CDR3 residues: CASSSWGEGANYGYTF. The CDR3 bases are TGTGCCAGCAGTTCCTGGGGGGAGGGGGCTAACTATGGCTACACCTTC.